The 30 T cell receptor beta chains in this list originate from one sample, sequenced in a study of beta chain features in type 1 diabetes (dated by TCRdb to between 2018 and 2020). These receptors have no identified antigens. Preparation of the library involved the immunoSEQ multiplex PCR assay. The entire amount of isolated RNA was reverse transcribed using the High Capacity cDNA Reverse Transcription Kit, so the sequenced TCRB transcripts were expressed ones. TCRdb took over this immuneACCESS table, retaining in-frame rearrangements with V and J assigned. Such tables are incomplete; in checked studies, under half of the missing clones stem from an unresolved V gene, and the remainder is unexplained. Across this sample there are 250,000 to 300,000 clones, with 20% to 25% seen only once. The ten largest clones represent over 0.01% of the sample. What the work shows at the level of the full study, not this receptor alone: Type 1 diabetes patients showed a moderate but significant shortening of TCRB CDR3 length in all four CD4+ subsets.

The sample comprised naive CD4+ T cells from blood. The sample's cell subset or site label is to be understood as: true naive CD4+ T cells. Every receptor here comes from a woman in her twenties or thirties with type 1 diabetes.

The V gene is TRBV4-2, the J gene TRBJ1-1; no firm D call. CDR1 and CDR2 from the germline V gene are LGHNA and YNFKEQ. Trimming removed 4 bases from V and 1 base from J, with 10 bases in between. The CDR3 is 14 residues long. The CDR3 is CASSPPGGNTEAFF. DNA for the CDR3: TGTGCCAGCAGCCCACCCGGCGGGAACACTGAAGCTTTCTTT.

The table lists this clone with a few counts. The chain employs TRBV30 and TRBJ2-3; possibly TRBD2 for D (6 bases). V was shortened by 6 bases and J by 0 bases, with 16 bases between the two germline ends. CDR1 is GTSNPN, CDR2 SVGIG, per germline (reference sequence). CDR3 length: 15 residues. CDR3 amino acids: CACPYRGTSTDTQYF. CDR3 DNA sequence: TGTGCCTGCCCCTACCGGGGGACTAGCACAGATACGCAGTATTTT. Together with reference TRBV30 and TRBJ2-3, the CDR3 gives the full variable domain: SQTIHQWPATLVQPVGSPLSLECTVEGTSNPNLYWYRQAAGRGLQLLFYSVGIGQISSEVPQNLSASRPQDRQFILSSKKLLLSDSGFYLCACPYRGTSTDTQYFGPGTRLTVL.

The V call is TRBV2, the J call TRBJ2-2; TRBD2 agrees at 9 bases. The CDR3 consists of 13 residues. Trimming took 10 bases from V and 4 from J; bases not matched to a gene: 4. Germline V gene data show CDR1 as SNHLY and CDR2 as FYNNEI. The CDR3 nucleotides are TGTGCCACCTTGCGGGGGGGCACCGGGGAGCTGTTTTTT. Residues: CATLRGGTGELFF.

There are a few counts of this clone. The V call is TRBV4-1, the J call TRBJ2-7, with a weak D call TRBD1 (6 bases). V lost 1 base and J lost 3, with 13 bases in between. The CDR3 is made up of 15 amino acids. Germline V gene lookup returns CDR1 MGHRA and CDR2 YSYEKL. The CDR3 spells CASSQARDTYYEQYF. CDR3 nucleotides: TGCGCCAGCAGCCAAGCTCGGGACACCTACTACGAGCAGTACTTC.

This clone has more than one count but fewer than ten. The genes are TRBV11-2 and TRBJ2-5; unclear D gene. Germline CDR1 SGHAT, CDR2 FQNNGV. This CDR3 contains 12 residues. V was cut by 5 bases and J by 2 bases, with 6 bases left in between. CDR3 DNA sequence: TGTGCCAGCAGCGGCACACAAGAGACCCAGTACTTC. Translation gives CASSGTQETQYF.

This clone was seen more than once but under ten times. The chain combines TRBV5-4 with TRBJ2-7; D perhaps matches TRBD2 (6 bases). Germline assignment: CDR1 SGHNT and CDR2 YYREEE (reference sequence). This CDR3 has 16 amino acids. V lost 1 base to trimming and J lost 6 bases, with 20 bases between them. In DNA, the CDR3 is TGTGCCAGCAGCTTGTTCCCGGGACTGCCGACTTCCGAGCAGTACTTC. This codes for CASSLFPGLPTSEQYF.

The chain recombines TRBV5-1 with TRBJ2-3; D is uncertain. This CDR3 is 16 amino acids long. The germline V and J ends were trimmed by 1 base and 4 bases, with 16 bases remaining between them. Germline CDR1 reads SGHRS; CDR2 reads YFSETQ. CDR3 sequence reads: CASSLRQIQTADTQYF. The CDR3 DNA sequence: TGCGCCAGCAGCTTGAGACAAATCCAAACGGCAGATACGCAGTATTTT.

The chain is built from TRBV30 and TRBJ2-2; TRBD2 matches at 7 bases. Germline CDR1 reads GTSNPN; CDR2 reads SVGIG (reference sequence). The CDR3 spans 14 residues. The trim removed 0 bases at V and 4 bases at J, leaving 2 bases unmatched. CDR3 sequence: CAWSVSGGTGELFF. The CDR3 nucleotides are TGTGCCTGGAGTGTATCGGGGGGCACCGGGGAGCTGTTTTTT.

The chain's CDR3 is CASSLSGGAKNIQYF. The CDR3 bases are TGCGCCAGCAGCTTGAGCGGGGGGGCCAAAAACATTCAGTACTTC. V is TRBV5-1 and J is TRBJ2-4; the match to TRBD2 covers 9 bases. CDR1 is SGHRS, CDR2 YFSETQ, per germline. The CDR3 sequence is 15 residues long. Losses at the gene ends were 1 base for V and 1 base for J; bases not matched to a gene: 0.

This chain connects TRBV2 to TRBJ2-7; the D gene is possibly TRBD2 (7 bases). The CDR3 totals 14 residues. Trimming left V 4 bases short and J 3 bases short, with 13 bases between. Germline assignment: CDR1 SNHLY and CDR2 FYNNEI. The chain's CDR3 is CASSGGGGFYEQYF. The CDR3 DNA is TGTGCCAGCAGTGGGGGGGGCGGGTTCTACGAGCAGTACTTC.

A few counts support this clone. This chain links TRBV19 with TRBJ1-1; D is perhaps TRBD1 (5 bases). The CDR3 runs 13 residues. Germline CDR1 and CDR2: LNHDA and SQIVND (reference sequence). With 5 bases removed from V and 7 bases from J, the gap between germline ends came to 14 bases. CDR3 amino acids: CASSATAAREAFF. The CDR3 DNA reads TGTGCCAGTAGTGCGACAGCCGCCCGTGAAGCTTTCTTT.

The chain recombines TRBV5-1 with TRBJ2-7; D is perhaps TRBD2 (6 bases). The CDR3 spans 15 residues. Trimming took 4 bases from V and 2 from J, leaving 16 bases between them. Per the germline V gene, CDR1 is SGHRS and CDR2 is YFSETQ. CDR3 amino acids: CASSRVASEPYEQYF. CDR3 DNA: TGCGCCAGCAGCAGGGTGGCTAGCGAACCCTACGAGCAGTACTTC. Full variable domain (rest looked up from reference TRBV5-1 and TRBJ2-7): KAGVTQTPRYLIKTRGQQVTLSCSPISGHRSVSWYQQTPGQGLQFLFEYFSETQRNKGNFPGRFSGRQFSNSRSEMNVSTLELGDSALYLCASSRVASEPYEQYFGPGTRLTVT.

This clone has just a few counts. CDR3 protein: CASSLVQDYGYTF. In DNA, the CDR3 is TGTGCCAGCAGCTTGGTCCAGGACTATGGCTACACCTTC. The chain combines TRBV13 with TRBJ1-2; D gene unclear. The V end lost 3 bases, the J end lost 3 bases, and 8 bases lay between the germline ends. Per germline, CDR1 PRHDT and CDR2 FYEKMQ (reference sequence). CDR3 length: 13 residues.

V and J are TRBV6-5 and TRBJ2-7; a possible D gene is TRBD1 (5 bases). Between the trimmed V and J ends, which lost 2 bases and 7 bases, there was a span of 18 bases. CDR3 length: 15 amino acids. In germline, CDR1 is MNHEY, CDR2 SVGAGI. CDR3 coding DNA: TGTGCCAGCAGTTACAGGGGATGGGGAACGGAGGAGCAGTACTTC. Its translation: CASSYRGWGTEEQYF.

Here the CDR3 DNA reads TGCAGCGTTGATACAGCTGGGGAAAAACTGTTTTTT. It yields the protein CSVDTAGEKLFF. The rearrangement joins TRBV29-1 to TRBJ1-4; D is unresolved. Germline V CDR1 and CDR2: SQVTM, ANQGSEA. This CDR3 is built from 12 residues. V lost 3 bases and J lost 8, with 10 bases in between.

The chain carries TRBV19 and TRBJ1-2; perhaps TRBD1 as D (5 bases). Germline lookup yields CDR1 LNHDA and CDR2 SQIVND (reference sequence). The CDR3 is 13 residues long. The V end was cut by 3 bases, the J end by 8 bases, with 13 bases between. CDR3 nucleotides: TGTGCCAGTAGTATCGCGCCAGGGATGGGCTACACCTTC. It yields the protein CASSIAPGMGYTF.

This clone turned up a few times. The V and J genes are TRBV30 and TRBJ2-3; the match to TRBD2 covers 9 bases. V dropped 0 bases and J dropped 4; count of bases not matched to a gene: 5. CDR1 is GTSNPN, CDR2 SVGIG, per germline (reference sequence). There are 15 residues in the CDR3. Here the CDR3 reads CAWSVASGNADTQYF. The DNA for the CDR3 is TGTGCCTGGAGTGTAGCTAGCGGGAACGCAGATACGCAGTATTTT. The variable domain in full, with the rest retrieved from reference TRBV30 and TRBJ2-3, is SQTIHQWPATLVQPVGSPLSLECTVEGTSNPNLYWYRQAAGRGLQLLFYSVGIGQISSEVPQNLSASRPQDRQFILSSKKLLLSDSGFYLCAWSVASGNADTQYFGPGTRLTVL.

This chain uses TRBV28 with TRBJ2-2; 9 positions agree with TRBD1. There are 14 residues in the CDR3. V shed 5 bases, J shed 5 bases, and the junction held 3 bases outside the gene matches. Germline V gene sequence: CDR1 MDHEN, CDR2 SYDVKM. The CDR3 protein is CASSTGQGTGELFF. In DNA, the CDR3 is TGTGCCAGCAGTACCGGACAGGGGACCGGGGAGCTGTTTTTT.

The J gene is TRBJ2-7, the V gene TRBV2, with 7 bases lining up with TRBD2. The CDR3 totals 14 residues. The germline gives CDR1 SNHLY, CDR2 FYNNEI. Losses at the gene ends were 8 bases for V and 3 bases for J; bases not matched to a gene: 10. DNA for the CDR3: TGTGCCAGCCAAAGACTAGCCTCCCTCTACGAGCAGTACTTC. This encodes CASQRLASLYEQYF.

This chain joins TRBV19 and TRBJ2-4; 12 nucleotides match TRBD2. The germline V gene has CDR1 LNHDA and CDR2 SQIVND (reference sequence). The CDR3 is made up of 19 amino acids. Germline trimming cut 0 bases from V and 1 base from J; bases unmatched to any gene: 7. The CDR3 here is CASSIDSSGRAMAKNIQYF. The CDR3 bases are TGTGCCAGTAGTATAGATTCTAGCGGGAGGGCTATGGCCAAAAACATTCAGTACTTC. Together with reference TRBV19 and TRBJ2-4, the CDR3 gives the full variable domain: DGGITQSPKYLFRKEGQNVTLSCEQNLNHDAMYWYRQDPGQGLRLIYYSQIVNDFQKGDIAEGYSVSREKKESFPLTVTSAQKNPTAFYLCASSIDSSGRAMAKNIQYFGAGTRLSVL.

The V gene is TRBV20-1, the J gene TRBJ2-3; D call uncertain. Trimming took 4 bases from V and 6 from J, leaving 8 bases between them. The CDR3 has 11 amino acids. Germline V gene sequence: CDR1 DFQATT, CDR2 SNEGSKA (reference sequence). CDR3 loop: CSAKRRDTQYF. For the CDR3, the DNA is TGCAGTGCTAAACGCCGGGATACGCAGTATTTT.

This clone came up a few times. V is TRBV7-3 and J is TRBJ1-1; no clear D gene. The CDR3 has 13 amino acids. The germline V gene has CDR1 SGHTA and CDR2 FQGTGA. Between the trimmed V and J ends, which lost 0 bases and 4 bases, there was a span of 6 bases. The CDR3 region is CASSLTFSTEAFF. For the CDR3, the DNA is TGTGCCAGCAGCTTAACGTTCAGCACTGAAGCTTTCTTT.

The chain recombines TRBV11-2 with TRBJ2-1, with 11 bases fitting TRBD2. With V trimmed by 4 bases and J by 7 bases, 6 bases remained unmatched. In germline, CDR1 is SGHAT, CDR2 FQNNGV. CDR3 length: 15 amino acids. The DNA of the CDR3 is TGTGCCAGCAGCTCTGGACTAGCGGGCTTGAATGAGCAGTTCTTC. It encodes CASSSGLAGLNEQFF.

The CDR3 loop reads CAWSTGTMGGELFF. The CDR3 DNA reads as TGTGCCTGGAGTACCGGGACTATGGGCGGGGAGCTGTTTTTT. J is TRBJ2-2 and V is TRBV30; 7 bases are shared with TRBD2. The ends lost 2 bases at V and 7 bases at J; junction bases unmatched: 7. The germline V gene has CDR1 GTSNPN and CDR2 SVGIG (reference sequence). This CDR3 comprises 14 residues.

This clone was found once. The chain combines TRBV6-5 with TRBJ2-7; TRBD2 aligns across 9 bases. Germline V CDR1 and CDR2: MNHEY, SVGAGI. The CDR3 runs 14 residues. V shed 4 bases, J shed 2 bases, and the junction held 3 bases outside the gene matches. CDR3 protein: CASSSTSGAYEQYF. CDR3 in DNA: TGTGCCAGCAGTTCGACTAGCGGTGCCTACGAGCAGTACTTC.

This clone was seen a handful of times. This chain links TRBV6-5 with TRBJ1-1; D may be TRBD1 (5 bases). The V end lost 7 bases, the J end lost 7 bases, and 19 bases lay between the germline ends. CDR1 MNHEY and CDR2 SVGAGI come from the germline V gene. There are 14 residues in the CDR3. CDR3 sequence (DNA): TGTGCCAGCACCCGGCGGGACTCCCCCGGTGAAGCTTTCTTT. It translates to CASTRRDSPGEAFF.

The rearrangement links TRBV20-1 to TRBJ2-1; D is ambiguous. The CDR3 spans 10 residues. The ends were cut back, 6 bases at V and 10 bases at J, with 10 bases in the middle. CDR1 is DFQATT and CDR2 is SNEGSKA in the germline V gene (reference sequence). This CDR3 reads CSAPELEQFF. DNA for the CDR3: TGCAGTGCCCCTGAACTGGAGCAGTTCTTC.

The CDR3 region has the DNA TGTGCCAGCAGCGTAGGACACGATCAGCCCCAGCATTTT. It yields the protein CASSVGHDQPQHF. This chain links TRBV7-2 with TRBJ1-5; possibly TRBD1 for D (5 bases). The CDR3 runs 13 residues. Germline lookup yields CDR1 SGHTA and CDR2 FQGNSA. The V and J ends lost 5 bases and 5 bases respectively, with 10 bases between them.

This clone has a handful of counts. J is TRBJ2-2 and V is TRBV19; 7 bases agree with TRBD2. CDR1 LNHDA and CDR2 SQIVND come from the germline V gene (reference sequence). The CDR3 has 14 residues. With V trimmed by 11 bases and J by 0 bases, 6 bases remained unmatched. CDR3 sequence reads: CAPLAAANTGELFF. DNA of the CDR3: TGTGCCCCTCTAGCGGCAGCGAACACCGGGGAGCTGTTTTTT.

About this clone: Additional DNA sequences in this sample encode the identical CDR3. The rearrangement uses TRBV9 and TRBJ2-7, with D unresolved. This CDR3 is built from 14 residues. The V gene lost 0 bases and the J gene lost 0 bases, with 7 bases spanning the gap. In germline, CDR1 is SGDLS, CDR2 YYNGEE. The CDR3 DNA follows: TGTGCCAGCAGCGTAGTAGCCGGCTCCTACGAGCAGTACTTC. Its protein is CASSVVAGSYEQYF.